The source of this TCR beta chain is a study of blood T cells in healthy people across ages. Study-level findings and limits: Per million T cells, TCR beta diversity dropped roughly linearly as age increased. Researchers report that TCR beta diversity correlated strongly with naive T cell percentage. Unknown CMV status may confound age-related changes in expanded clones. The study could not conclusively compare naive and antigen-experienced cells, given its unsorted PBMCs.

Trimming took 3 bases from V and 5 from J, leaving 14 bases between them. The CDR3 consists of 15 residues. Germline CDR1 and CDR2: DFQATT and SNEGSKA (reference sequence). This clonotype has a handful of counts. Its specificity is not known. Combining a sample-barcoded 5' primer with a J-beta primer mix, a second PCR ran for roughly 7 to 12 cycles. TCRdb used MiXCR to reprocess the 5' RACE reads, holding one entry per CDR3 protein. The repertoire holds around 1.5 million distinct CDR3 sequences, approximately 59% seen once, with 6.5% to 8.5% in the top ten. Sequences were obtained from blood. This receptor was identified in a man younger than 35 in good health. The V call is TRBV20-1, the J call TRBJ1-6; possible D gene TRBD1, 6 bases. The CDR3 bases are TGCAGTGCTAGTTTACAGGGTCGTAATAATTCACCCCTCCACTTT. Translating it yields CSASLQGRNNSPLHF.